Each of the 12 T cell receptor beta chains below was sequenced from the same sample in a study of T cells in Graves' hyperthyroidism and ophthalmopathy. Amplified TCR beta CDR3 regions came from RNA transcripts. The HTBI primer set was used in a first-round RT-PCR of the TCR CDR3. TCRdb used MiXCR to reprocess the multiplex PCR reads, holding one entry per CDR3 protein. The repertoire includes hundreds of thousands of distinct CDR3 sequences, around 13% of them detected once, and under 15% sits in the top ten. Sequencing was carried out using blood. The receptors derive from a woman in her fifties or sixties with Graves' ophthalmopathy.

This clonotype appeared many times. A read error may account for a junction end that differs from germline. The chain is built from TRBV7-7 and TRBJ2-3; D uncertain. The germline gives CDR1 SSHAT, CDR2 FNYEAQ (reference sequence). The CDR3 contains 13 residues. The CDR3 coding sequence is TGTGCTAGCAGCCCTTCTAGCACAGATACGCAGTATTTT. This sequence encodes CASSPSSTDTQYF.

In the case of this clonotype: Since a much larger clone is just one base distant, this may be a read error. The V and J genes are TRBV6-2 or TRBV6-3 and TRBJ2-1; D remains unclear. Germline CDR1 is MNHEY and CDR2 is SVGEGT. The CDR3 runs 13 residues. The CDR3 nucleotides read TGTGCCAGCCGGCAAGATGCCTACAATAAGCAGTTCTTC. It translates to CASRQDAYNKQFF.

This chain connects TRBV20-1 to TRBJ1-2, with 9 bases that match TRBD1. Trimming at V came to 1 base and at J to 6 bases, leaving 18 bases not matched to a gene. The CDR3 has 18 amino acids. The germline gives CDR1 DFQATT, CDR2 SNEGSKA (reference sequence). The CDR3 sequence is CSARGSGQGNPPPDGYTF. DNA of the CDR3: TGCAGTGCTAGAGGGTCCGGACAGGGGAACCCACCACCAGATGGCTACACCTTC.

This clonotype has more than one count but fewer than ten. V gene TRBV5-1 combines with J gene TRBJ1-6, with 9 nucleotides matching TRBD1. The CDR3 is made up of 17 amino acids. The V and J ends lost 4 bases and 0 bases, in that order; junction bases with no gene match: 5. Germline-derived CDR1 and CDR2 are SGHRS and YFSETQ. The CDR3 DNA sequence: TGCGCCAGCAGCGGGAGACAGGGGGGCTCCTATAATTCACCCCTCCACTTT. Its translation: CASSGRQGGSYNSPLHF.

This clonotype showed up just a few times. The V call is TRBV19, the J call TRBJ2-2; D might be TRBD2 (6 bases). This CDR3 has 13 residues. Germline CDR1 reads LNHDA; CDR2 reads SQIVND (reference sequence). V lost 3 bases, J lost 5 bases, and 7 bases lay in between. The CDR3 DNA reads as TGTGCCAGTAGTATGGGGGGAACCGGGGAGCTGTTTTTT. Protein sequence: CASSMGGTGELFF.

Comments on this clonotype: A clone one base away is much larger, so this may be a read error. The V and J genes are TRBV12-3 or TRBV12-4 and TRBJ2-4, with D maybe TRBD1 (6 bases). This CDR3 region has 14 residues. Deletions cut 7 bases from V and 3 bases from J, with 13 bases between. As DNA, the CDR3 is TGTGCCAGCACCATGAGGACAGTCAAAAACATTCAGTACTTC. This sequence encodes CASTMRTVKNIQYF.

This sequence joins TRBV12-3 or TRBV12-4 and TRBJ1-6, with 7 bases lining up with TRBD1. This CDR3 has 19 amino acids. With V trimmed by 2 bases and J by 10 bases, 20 bases remained unmatched. The CDR3 spells CASSLSPPRQGLRGSPLHF. CDR3 DNA sequence: TGTGCCAGCAGTTTATCCCCACCCCGACAGGGCCTGCGGGGATCACCCCTCCACTTT.

The table lists this clonotype with many counts. The V call is TRBV11-1, the J call TRBJ2-2; D ambiguous. The CDR3 totals 14 residues. Trimming took 0 bases from V and 6 from J, leaving 8 bases between them. CDR1 is SGHAT, CDR2 FQDESV, per germline (reference sequence). CDR3 nucleotide sequence: TGTGCCAGCAGCTTAGCGCGCACACCCGGGGAGCTGTTTTTT. Translation gives CASSLARTPGELFF.

This clonotype came up many times. The V call is TRBV28, the J call TRBJ1-5, with D maybe TRBD1 (5 bases). The germline V gene has CDR1 MDHEN and CDR2 SYDVKM. The germline V and J ends were trimmed by 3 bases and 2 bases, with 14 bases remaining between them. The CDR3 has 16 residues. DNA for the CDR3: TGTGCCAGCAGTTTGGAACAGGCTCTGGGCAATCAGCCCCAGCATTTT. Protein: CASSLEQALGNQPQHF.

This clonotype was recorded many times. This chain uses TRBV9 with TRBJ2-7; 8 nucleotides align to TRBD2. Germline CDR1 and CDR2: SGDLS and YYNGEE. The CDR3 is 14 amino acids. Trimming took 4 bases from V and 7 from J; bases not matched to a gene: 10. CDR3 sequence: CASSSAGDGREQYF. In nucleotides, the CDR3 is TGTGCCAGCAGCTCAGCGGGGGACGGGAGAGAGCAGTACTTC. The whole variable domain, filled in from reference TRBV9 and TRBJ2-7, reads DSGVTQTPKHLITATGQRVTLRCSPRSGDLSVYWYQQSLDQGLQFLIQYYNGEERAKGNILERFSAQQFPDLHSELNLSSLELGDSALYFCASSSAGDGREQYFGPGTRLTVT.

This clonotype has a handful of counts. J is TRBJ2-2 and V is TRBV6-1; TRBD2 agrees at 7 bases. Germline assignment: CDR1 MNHNS and CDR2 SASEGT. After removal of 4 bases from V and 1 base from J, the junction contained 6 bases not matched to a gene. This CDR3 is built from 16 residues. CDR3 DNA: TGTGCCAGCAGTGTCCATGGGGGGGGGAACACCGGGGAGCTGTTTTTT. Protein: CASSVHGGGNTGELFF.

This clonotype has ten or more counts. The gene calls are TRBV3-1 and TRBJ1-5; D is uncertain. Germline-derived CDR1 and CDR2 are LGHDT and YNNKEL (reference sequence). V was pared by 4 bases and J by 6 bases, with 13 bases between. The CDR3 has 14 amino acids. Written as DNA, the CDR3 is TGTGCCAGCAGCCCCGGACGGAAGCGTCAGCCCCAGCATTTT. It specifies CASSPGRKRQPQHF.